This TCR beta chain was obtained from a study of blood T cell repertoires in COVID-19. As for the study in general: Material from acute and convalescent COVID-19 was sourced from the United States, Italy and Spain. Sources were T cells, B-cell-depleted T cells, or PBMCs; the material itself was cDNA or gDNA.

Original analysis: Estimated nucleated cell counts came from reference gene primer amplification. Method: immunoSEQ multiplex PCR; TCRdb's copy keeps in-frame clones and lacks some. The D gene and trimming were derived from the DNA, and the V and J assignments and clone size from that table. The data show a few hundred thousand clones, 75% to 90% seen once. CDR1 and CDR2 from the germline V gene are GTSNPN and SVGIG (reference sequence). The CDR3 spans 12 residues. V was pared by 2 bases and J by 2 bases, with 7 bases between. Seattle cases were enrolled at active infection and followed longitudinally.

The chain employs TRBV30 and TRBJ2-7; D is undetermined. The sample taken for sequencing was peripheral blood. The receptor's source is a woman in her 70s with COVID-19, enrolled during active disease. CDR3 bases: TGTGCCTGGAGTTTGAGAGCCTACGAGCAGTACTTC. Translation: CAWSLRAYEQYF. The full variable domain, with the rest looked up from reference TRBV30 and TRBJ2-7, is SQTIHQWPATLVQPVGSPLSLECTVEGTSNPNLYWYRQAAGRGLQLLFYSVGIGQISSEVPQNLSASRPQDRQFILSSKKLLLSDSGFYLCAWSLRAYEQYFGPGTRLTVT.